One and the same sample provided the 23 T cell receptor beta chains below, sequenced in a study of OX40 agonist ivuxolimab in advanced cancers. Using immunoSEQ multiplex PCR, the repertoire was profiled, and TCRdb retains in-frame clones only, with some absent. This table has approximately 60,000 clones, 84% appearing once. The sequencing here drew on CD4+ or CD8+ T cells sorted from blood, taken in a trial of the OX40 agonist ivuxolimab. The origin of the receptors is an adult with an advanced solid tumor such as melanoma, head and neck, liver or kidney cancer.

The rearrangement joins TRBV2 to TRBJ2-1; 7 nucleotides match TRBD2. Germline V gene lookup returns CDR1 SNHLY and CDR2 FYNNEI. This CDR3 is built from 14 residues. V was pared by 8 bases and J by 3 bases, with 7 bases of the junction left unmatched. In nucleotides, the CDR3 is TGTGCCAGCCCCACCGGGGAGGGCTACAATGAGCAGTTCTTC. Its translation: CASPTGEGYNEQFF.

This chain joins TRBV27 and TRBJ2-7; a weak D match, TRBD2 (6 bases). The V end was cut by 5 bases, the J end by 3 bases, with 14 bases between. Germline V gene lookup returns CDR1 MNHEY and CDR2 SMNVEV (reference sequence). The CDR3 runs to 14 residues. As DNA, the CDR3 is TGTGCCAGCAGTAGACCCGGGGGTTTCTACGAGCAGTACTTC. Translating gives CASSRPGGFYEQYF.

The chain uses TRBV4-1 and TRBJ1-6; D is ambiguous. The V end was cut by 0 bases, the J end by 7 bases, with 10 bases between. The CDR3 is 15 amino acids. Germline-derived CDR1 and CDR2 are MGHRA and YSYEKL. The CDR3 nucleotides are TGCGCCAGCAGCCAAGAGGCGGCCGGGAATTCACCCCTCCACTTT. It encodes CASSQEAAGNSPLHF.

There are a few counts of this clone. V gene TRBV6-1 combines with J gene TRBJ2-1, with D perhaps matching TRBD2 (5 bases). Trimming removed 7 bases from V and 6 bases from J, with 16 bases in between. The CDR3 is 14 amino acids. CDR1 and CDR2 (germline): MNHNS, SASEGT. The CDR3: CASKEDPRGNEQFF. The CDR3 DNA follows: TGTGCCAGCAAGGAGGACCCTCGCGGCAATGAGCAGTTCTTC.

V is TRBV6-6 and J is TRBJ1-1; 8 bases are shared with TRBD1. Per the germline V gene, CDR1 is MNHNY and CDR2 is SVGAGI (reference sequence). The CDR3 is made up of 14 amino acids. With 5 bases clipped from V and 4 bases from J, the junction kept 6 bases outside the gene matches. CDR3: CASSRTGSGTEAFF. CDR3 DNA: TGTGCCAGCAGTCGGACAGGGTCGGGCACTGAAGCTTTCTTT.

CDR3 sequence: CAWSVRRGLTDTQYF. The CDR3 DNA reads TGTGCCTGGAGTGTACGGCGGGGCCTCACAGATACGCAGTATTTT. V is TRBV30 and J is TRBJ2-3, with D perhaps matching TRBD2 (6 bases). CDR1 is GTSNPN and CDR2 is SVGIG in the germline V gene (reference sequence). This CDR3 is built from 15 residues. Trimming shortened V by 0 bases and J by 2 bases, and 12 bases separated the two germline ends. The full variable domain, rest sourced from reference TRBV30 and TRBJ2-3, is SQTIHQWPATLVQPVGSPLSLECTVEGTSNPNLYWYRQAAGRGLQLLFYSVGIGQISSEVPQNLSASRPQDRQFILSSKKLLLSDSGFYLCAWSVRRGLTDTQYFGPGTRLTVL.

V and J are TRBV7-2 and TRBJ2-7; D remains ambiguous. CDR3 length: 13 residues. Germline CDR1 SGHTA, CDR2 FQGNSA. Trimming left V 3 bases short and J 7 bases short, with 13 bases between. Here the CDR3 reads CASSFLLSGEQYF. DNA of the CDR3: TGTGCCAGCAGCTTTCTTCTGAGTGGTGAGCAGTACTTC.

V and J are TRBV7-6 and TRBJ2-7, with TRBD1 matching over 9 bases. Losses at the gene ends were 1 base for V and 5 bases for J; bases not matched to a gene: 3. This CDR3 region has 14 residues. CDR1 is SGHVS and CDR2 is FNYEAQ in the germline V gene. The CDR3 loop reads CASSLGTGDDEQYF. DNA for the CDR3: TGTGCCAGCAGCTTAGGGACAGGGGACGACGAGCAGTACTTC.

The rearrangement uses TRBV6-5 and TRBJ2-1; TRBD1 is a possible D gene (6 bases). Germline lookup yields CDR1 MNHEY and CDR2 SVGAGI. The V and J ends lost 7 bases and 2 bases respectively, with 15 bases between them. The CDR3 is made up of 15 amino acids. The DNA of the CDR3 is TGTGCCAGCATGAGGGGGACATCCACCTACAATGAGCAGTTCTTC. Translating it yields CASMRGTSTYNEQFF.

The V gene is TRBV5-4, the J gene TRBJ2-2, with TRBD1 matching over 8 bases. From germline, CDR1 is SGHNT and CDR2 YYREEE (reference sequence). The CDR3 covers 17 residues. The J segment lost 3 bases and the V segment lost 0 bases, leaving 7 bases of the junction unmatched. This CDR3 is CASSLERQGSDTGELFF. DNA of the CDR3: TGTGCCAGCAGCTTGGAACGACAGGGGTCGGACACCGGGGAGCTGTTTTTT.

This chain joins TRBV5-6 and TRBJ2-6; D unresolved. Germline loops: CDR1 SGHDT, CDR2 YYEEEE. The CDR3 extends over 14 amino acids. V lost 2 bases and J lost 9, with 12 bases in between. In DNA, the CDR3 is TGTGCCAGCAGCTTCGGTTTGCGGTTCAACGTCCTGACTTTC. It codes for CASSFGLRFNVLTF.

The chain links TRBV5-1 to TRBJ2-3, with 7 bases that match TRBD1. CDR1 SGHRS and CDR2 YFSETQ come from the germline V gene. This CDR3 spans 14 amino acids. V was clipped by 4 bases and J by 0 bases; unmatched bases: 2. The CDR3 nucleotides read TGCGCCAGCAGCCTACAGGGGAGCACAGATACGCAGTATTTT. Translated: CASSLQGSTDTQYF.

The chain recombines TRBV29-1 with TRBJ1-2; 8 bases are a match to TRBD1. The junction had 6 bases not matched to a gene; V was cut back by 7 bases and J by 2 bases. The CDR3 loop spans 13 amino acids. Germline-derived CDR1 and CDR2 are SQVTM and ANQGSEA. CDR3 region: CSAGTGGNYGYTF. CDR3 coding DNA: TGCAGCGCAGGGACAGGAGGGAACTATGGCTACACCTTC.

V is TRBV6-6 and J is TRBJ1-1; 9 positions match TRBD1. Looked up from germline, CDR1 is MNHNY and CDR2 is SVGAGI (reference sequence). The J segment lost 2 bases and the V segment lost 5 bases, leaving 6 bases of the junction unmatched. This CDR3 comprises 15 residues. The CDR3 DNA follows: TGTGCCAGCAGTAGACCGGGACAGGGCAACACTGAAGCTTTCTTT. Encoded protein: CASSRPGQGNTEAFF.

The chain carries TRBV19 and TRBJ1-4, with unresolved D. The V gene lost 3 bases and the J gene lost 6 bases, with 14 bases spanning the gap. This CDR3 is 15 amino acids long. Germline CDR1 and CDR2: LNHDA and SQIVND (reference sequence). The CDR3 is CASSIVSSEDEKLFF. CDR3 DNA: TGTGCCAGTAGTATTGTCTCGAGTGAGGATGAAAAACTGTTTTTT.

The chain uses TRBV4-2 and TRBJ1-3; D not resolved. From germline, CDR1 is LGHNA and CDR2 YNFKEQ. The V end was cut by 0 bases, the J end by 0 bases, with 21 bases between. The CDR3 has 20 amino acids. The CDR3 DNA reads as TGTGCCAGCAGCCAAGACCCGGTGCTCGGGTGGCAAATCTCTGGAAACACCATATATTTT. It codes for CASSQDPVLGWQISGNTIYF.

The genes are TRBV6-1 and TRBJ2-1, with D maybe TRBD2 (5 bases). CDR1 MNHNS and CDR2 SASEGT come from the germline V gene. There are 13 residues in the CDR3. Trimming removed 10 bases from V and 1 base from J, with 11 bases in between. The CDR3 DNA reads TGTGCCACTGAGGGAAGTTCCTACAATGAGCAGTTCTTC. Amino acids: CATEGSSYNEQFF.

As to this clone: At the DNA level, this CDR3 is encoded by other sequences in the same sample as well. The chain employs TRBV7-3 and TRBJ2-1, with 7 bases fitting TRBD1. Germline CDR1 reads SGHTA; CDR2 reads FQGTGA. This CDR3 comprises 14 residues. Trimming removed 4 bases from V and 6 bases from J; junction bases left unmatched: 6. As DNA, the CDR3 is TGTGCCAGCAGCTCAACCGACAGGGCCAATGAGCAGTTCTTC. Translating gives CASSSTDRANEQFF.

This sequence joins TRBV6-1 and TRBJ1-5, with D unresolved. The germline V gene has CDR1 MNHNS and CDR2 SASEGT. Trimming stripped 0 bases from V and 5 bases from J, with 5 bases between. The CDR3 consists of 13 residues. CDR3 sequence: CASSEAAYQPQHF. Written as DNA, the CDR3 is TGTGCCAGCAGTGAAGCGGCGTATCAGCCCCAGCATTTT.

This clone has just one count. The chain carries TRBV7-3 and TRBJ2-2, with 7 bases matching TRBD1. Germline assignment: CDR1 SGHTA and CDR2 FQGTGA. The CDR3 has 14 amino acids. The V segment lost 3 bases and the J segment 5 bases; nucleotides outside the gene matches: 3. The CDR3 region is CASSFDRETGELFF. CDR3 nucleotides: TGTGCCAGCAGCTTTGACAGGGAAACCGGGGAGCTGTTTTTT.

The sample holds a few counts of this clone. This rearrangement joins TRBV5-1 to TRBJ1-2; 10 bases map to TRBD1. The CDR3 sequence is 15 residues long. V shed 4 bases and J 6 bases; nucleotides not matched to a gene: 9. Germline V gives CDR1 SGHRS, CDR2 YFSETQ. CDR3 sequence reads: CASSIRLGTGDGYTF. The CDR3, as DNA: TGCGCCAGCAGCATACGTCTCGGGACAGGGGATGGCTACACCTTC.

The chain carries TRBV7-2 and TRBJ2-3; maybe TRBD2 (7 bases). CDR1 is SGHTA and CDR2 is FQGNSA in the germline V gene. V lost 3 bases to trimming and J lost 2 bases, with 15 bases between them. This CDR3 spans 16 amino acids. In nucleotides, the CDR3 is TGTGCCAGCAGCTTTGGGGGGGCAGGACCCACAGATACGCAGTATTTT. Residues: CASSFGGAGPTDTQYF.

The chain recombines TRBV9 with TRBJ2-7, with TRBD1 identical over 8 bases. The CDR3 length is 13 residues. Germline V gene sequence: CDR1 SGDLS, CDR2 YYNGEE. J was trimmed by 6 bases and V by 3 bases; bases with no gene match: 5. The CDR3 DNA reads TGTGCCAGCAGCGCCGTCACAGGGGGCGAGCAGTACTTC. It is translated as CASSAVTGGEQYF. The variable domain in full, with the rest retrieved from reference TRBV9 and TRBJ2-7, is DSGVTQTPKHLITATGQRVTLRCSPRSGDLSVYWYQQSLDQGLQFLIQYYNGEERAKGNILERFSAQQFPDLHSELNLSSLELGDSALYFCASSAVTGGEQYFGPGTRLTVT.